This TCR beta chain was profiled in a study of shared clonotypes between healthy human individuals. The study's findings and limits: The expectation was that sequencing depth would affect clonotype sharing among donors.

Trimming shortened V by 4 bases and J by 7 bases, and 28 bases separated the two germline ends. Germline-derived CDR1 and CDR2 are PRHDT and FYEKMQ (reference sequence). CDR3 size: 18 residues. Original processing notes: ImmunoSEQ yielded junction-only sequences lacking quality scores, so filtering differed. TCRdb's table, derived via immunoSEQ multiplex PCR, lists solely in-frame clones and lacks some. V and J calls plus clone size are reproduced from that table; the DNA served to infer D and trimming. The sample shows a few hundred thousand clones, around 87% of them seen only once. CD8 memory merged CD45RO+ with CCR7-negative CD45RA+ TemRA cells. Comments on this clone: Antigen: not known.

The sequenced material came from memory CD8+ T cells sorted from blood. The sample's subset: CD45RO+ cells pooled with CCR7-negative TemRA cells. V usage is TRBV13 and J usage is TRBJ1-2; possibly TRBD1 for D (6 bases). The sequence came from a man younger than 30 in good health. The CDR3 is CASSSLSGGPGIESGYTF. The CDR3, as DNA: TGTGCCAGCAGCTCCCTATCGGGGGGCCCGGGTATCGAGTCTGGCTACACCTTC. Using reference TRBV13 and TRBJ1-2 for the parts outside the CDR3, the full variable domain is AAGVIQSPRHLIKEKRETATLKCYPIPRHDTVYWYQQGPGQDPQFLISFYEKMQSDKGSIPDRFSAQQFSDYHSELNMSSLELGDSALYFCASSSLSGGPGIESGYTFGSGTRLTVV.